A single sample gave rise to the 13 T cell receptor beta chains below, sequenced in a study of blood T cell repertoires in COVID-19 (dated by TCRdb to between 2020 and 2021). Libraries were made using the immunoSEQ multiplex PCR assay. In TCRdb, the immuneACCESS table is reduced to in-frame sequences with V and J assigned. These tables do not hold every clone; where another copy was compared, an unresolved V gene accounts for under half, and the others remain unexplained. Recorded for this sample are over 150,000 clones; roughly 81% of them occurred a single time. The ten largest clones represent approximately 12% of the sample. Material for sequencing was peripheral blood. These receptors all stem from an elderly woman with COVID-19, enrolled during active disease.

The chain uses TRBV15 and TRBJ1-5; 10 bases align to TRBD1. With 1 base clipped from V and 2 bases from J, the junction kept 14 bases outside the gene matches. The CDR3 contains 20 residues. Germline assignment: CDR1 LNHNV and CDR2 YYDKDF (reference sequence). The CDR3 region is CATSRARWGTGDGGNQPQHF. The CDR3, as DNA: TGTGCCACCAGCAGAGCCCGGTGGGGGACAGGGGATGGGGGCAATCAGCCCCAGCATTTT.

DNA for the CDR3: TGTGCCAGCAGTACCGGACAGGAGTCCTATGGCTACACCTTC. It encodes CASSTGQESYGYTF. This chain joins TRBV6-5 and TRBJ1-2, with 7 bases fitting TRBD1. V gave up 5 bases and J gave up 4 bases; unmatched junction bases: 7. The CDR3 is made up of 14 amino acids. Germline V gene lookup returns CDR1 MNHEY and CDR2 SVGAGI.

This clone has only one observation. The rearrangement links TRBV7-3 to TRBJ1-6, with unresolved D. The CDR3 sequence is 15 residues long. Trimming took off 5 bases at V and 9 bases at J, with 17 bases between the two ends. Germline CDR1 and CDR2: SGHTA and FQGTGA. CDR3 sequence (DNA): TGTGCCAGCAGCCCGACCCCGCAACGGAGTTCACCCCTCCACTTT. It codes for CASSPTPQRSSPLHF.

This clone appeared a single time. The gene calls are TRBV5-1 and TRBJ2-7, with TRBD1 identical over 10 bases. J was trimmed by 3 bases and V by 2 bases; bases with no gene match: 2. This CDR3 is 14 amino acids long. Germline CDR1 and CDR2: SGHRS and YFSETQ. In DNA form, the CDR3 reads TGCGCCAGCAGCTTAAGGACAGGGGGCTACGAGCAGTACTTC. This translates into CASSLRTGGYEQYF.

V gene TRBV5-1 combines with J gene TRBJ2-2, with 9 nucleotides matching TRBD1. Germline loops: CDR1 SGHRS, CDR2 YFSETQ. V dropped 4 bases and J dropped 10; count of bases not matched to a gene: 5. The CDR3 consists of 13 residues. Here the CDR3 DNA reads TGCGCCAGCAGCACGGGACAGGGTGAGGAGCTGTTTTTT. Residues: CASSTGQGEELFF.

This clone was seen once. This rearrangement joins TRBV27 to TRBJ2-2, with a weak D call TRBD1 (6 bases). Germline CDR1 MNHEY, CDR2 SMNVEV (reference sequence). This CDR3 has 14 residues. V was cut by 11 bases and J by 6 bases, with 19 bases left in between. The CDR3 region has the DNA TGTGCCGCCCGGTTTGTAGGGGGTTCCGGGGAGCTGTTTTTT. It is translated as CAARFVGGSGELFF.

The V and J genes are TRBV7-8 and TRBJ2-2; D is possibly TRBD1 (5 bases). The V and J ends lost 3 bases and 4 bases respectively, with 15 bases between them. In germline, CDR1 is SGHVS, CDR2 FQNEAQ. The CDR3 extends over 16 amino acids. CDR3 loop: CASSFRRDVGTGELFF. DNA of the CDR3: TGTGCCAGCAGCTTTCGCAGGGATGTTGGCACCGGGGAGCTGTTTTTT.

The genes are TRBV29-1 and TRBJ2-7; 8 bases line up with TRBD1. CDR1 and CDR2 from the germline V gene are SQVTM and ANQGSEA. This CDR3 is built from 13 residues. V trimming: 6 bases; J trimming: 4 bases; junction bases outside the gene matches: 8. CDR3 in amino acids: CSVGTGAGYEQYF. CDR3 nucleotides: TGCAGCGTAGGGACAGGTGCAGGGTACGAGCAGTACTTC.

The chain joins TRBV6-5 to TRBJ2-3; D remains unclear. The CDR3 consists of 12 residues. V was pared by 5 bases and J by 6 bases, with 9 bases between. CDR1 is MNHEY, CDR2 SVGAGI, per germline. The CDR3 DNA is TGTGCCAGCAGTACCCATCGGGATACGCAGTATTTT. Translation: CASSTHRDTQYF.

The genes are TRBV5-1 and TRBJ1-2; maybe TRBD1 (6 bases). The CDR3 contains 14 residues. Between the trimmed V and J ends, which lost 4 bases and 3 bases, there was a span of 13 bases. CDR1 is SGHRS, CDR2 YFSETQ, per germline. The DNA of the CDR3 is TGCGCCAGCAGCCCGGGCCCAGGGGACTATGGCTACACCTTC. Translated: CASSPGPGDYGYTF.

J is TRBJ1-1 and V is TRBV5-6; D possibly corresponds to TRBD1 (5 bases). The CDR3 spans 13 residues. The ends were cut back, 4 bases at V and 1 base at J, with 8 bases in the middle. Germline CDR1 SGHDT, CDR2 YYEEEE. CDR3 protein: CASSHTGNTEAFF. The CDR3 DNA sequence: TGTGCCAGCAGCCATACAGGGAACACTGAAGCTTTCTTT.

Points on this clone: Other DNA variants within this sample encode the same CDR3. This chain links TRBV14 with TRBJ1-2; no clear D gene. Germline assignment: CDR1 SGHDN and CDR2 FVKESK. This CDR3 contains 13 residues. Trimming left V 0 bases short and J 4 bases short, with 6 bases between. The CDR3 coding sequence is TGTGCCAGCAGCCAAGACCACTCCTATGGCTACACCTTC. Translating it yields CASSQDHSYGYTF. The full variable domain, rest sourced from reference TRBV14 and TRBJ1-2, is EAGVTQFPSHSVIEKGQTVTLRCDPISGHDNLYWYRRVMGKEIKFLLHFVKESKQDESGMPNNRFLAERTGGTYSTLKVQPAELEDSGVYFCASSQDHSYGYTFGSGTRLTVV.

This chain joins TRBV10-3 and TRBJ1-2; 12 bases align to TRBD1. This CDR3 contains 14 residues. V lost 6 bases and J lost 4; bases outside the gene matches: 3. Germline CDR1 is ENHRY and CDR2 is SYGVKD. The CDR3 DNA is TGTGCCATCAGGGGGACAGGGGGCAGCTATGGCTACACCTTC. Encoded protein: CAIRGTGGSYGYTF.